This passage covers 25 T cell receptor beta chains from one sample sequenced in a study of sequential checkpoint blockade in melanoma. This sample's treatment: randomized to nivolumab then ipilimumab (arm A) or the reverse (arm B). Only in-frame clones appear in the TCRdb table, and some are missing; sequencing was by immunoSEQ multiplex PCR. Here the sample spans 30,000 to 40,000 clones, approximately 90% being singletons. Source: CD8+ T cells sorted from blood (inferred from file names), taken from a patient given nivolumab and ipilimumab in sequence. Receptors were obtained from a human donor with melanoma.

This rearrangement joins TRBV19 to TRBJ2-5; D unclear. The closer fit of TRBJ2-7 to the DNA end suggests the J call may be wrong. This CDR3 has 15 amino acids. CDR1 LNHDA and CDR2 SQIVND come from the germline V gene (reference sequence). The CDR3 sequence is CASSMGLASSYEQYF. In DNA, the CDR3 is TGTGCCAGTAGTATGGGATTAGCTAGCTCCTACGAGCAGTACTTC.

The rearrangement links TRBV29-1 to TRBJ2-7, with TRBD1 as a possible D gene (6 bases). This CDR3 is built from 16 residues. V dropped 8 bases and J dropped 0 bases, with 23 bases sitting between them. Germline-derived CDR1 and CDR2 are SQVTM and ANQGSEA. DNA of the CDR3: TGCAGCTATCGGGGACAAGAATCGAAGAGCTCCTACGAGCAGTACTTC. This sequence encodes CSYRGQESKSSYEQYF.

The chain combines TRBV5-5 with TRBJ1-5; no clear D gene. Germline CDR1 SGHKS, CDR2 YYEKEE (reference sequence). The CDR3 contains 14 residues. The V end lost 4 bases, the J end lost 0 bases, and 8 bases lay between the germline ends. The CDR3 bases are TGTGCCAGCAGCCTGGGTATTAGCAATCAGCCCCAGCATTTT. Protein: CASSLGISNQPQHF.

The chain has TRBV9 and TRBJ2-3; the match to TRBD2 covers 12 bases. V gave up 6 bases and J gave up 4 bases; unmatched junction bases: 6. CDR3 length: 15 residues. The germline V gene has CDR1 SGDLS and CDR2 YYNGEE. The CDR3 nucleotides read TGTGCCAGCACCCCTAGCGGGAGGGCCCCAGATACGCAGTATTTT. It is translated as CASTPSGRAPDTQYF.

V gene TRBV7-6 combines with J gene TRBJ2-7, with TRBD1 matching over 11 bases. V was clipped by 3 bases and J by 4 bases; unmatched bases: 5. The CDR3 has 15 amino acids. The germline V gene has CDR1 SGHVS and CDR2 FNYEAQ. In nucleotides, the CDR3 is TGTGCCAGCAGCTTGGGTGGGACAGGGGGATACGAGCAGTACGTC. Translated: CASSLGGTGGYEQYV.

The CDR3 region has the DNA TGTGCCAGCAGCCCCTTAGACCGGTCGGGCTACAATGAGCAGTTCTTC. Translated: CASSPLDRSGYNEQFF. This rearrangement joins TRBV7-9 to TRBJ2-1; D is undetermined. Germline V CDR1 and CDR2: SEHNR, FQNEAQ (reference sequence). The germline V and J ends were trimmed by 5 bases and 3 bases, with 17 bases remaining between them. CDR3 length: 16 amino acids.

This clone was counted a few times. The CDR3 reads CASSPRGRIYSGNTIYF. The CDR3 DNA follows: TGTGCCAGCTCACCACGGGGCAGGATTTACTCTGGAAACACCATATATTTT. The chain recombines TRBV18 with TRBJ1-3; TRBD1 is a possible D gene (5 bases). Trimming took 1 base from V and 0 from J, leaving 13 bases between them. CDR1 and CDR2 (germline): KGHSH, LQKENI. This CDR3 region has 17 residues.

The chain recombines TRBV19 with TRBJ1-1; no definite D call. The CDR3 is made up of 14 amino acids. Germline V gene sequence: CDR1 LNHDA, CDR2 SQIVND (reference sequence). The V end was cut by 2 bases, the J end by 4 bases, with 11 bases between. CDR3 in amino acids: CASSIKGRGTEAFF. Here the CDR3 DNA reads TGTGCCAGTAGTATAAAAGGGAGAGGCACTGAAGCTTTCTTT.

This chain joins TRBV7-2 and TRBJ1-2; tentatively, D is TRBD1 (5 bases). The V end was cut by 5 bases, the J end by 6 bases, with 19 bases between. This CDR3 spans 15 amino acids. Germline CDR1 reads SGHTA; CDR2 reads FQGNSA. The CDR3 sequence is CASSVRTPRWNGYTF. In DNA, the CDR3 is TGTGCCAGCAGCGTCAGGACACCGAGGTGGAATGGCTACACCTTC.

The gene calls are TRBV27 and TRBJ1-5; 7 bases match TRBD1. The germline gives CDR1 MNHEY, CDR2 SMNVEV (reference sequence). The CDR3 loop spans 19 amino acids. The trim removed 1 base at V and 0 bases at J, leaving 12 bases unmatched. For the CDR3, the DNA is TGTGCCAGCAGTTTATGGATGACAGGGATGAAATATAGCAATCAGCCCCAGCATTTT. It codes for CASSLWMTGMKYSNQPQHF.

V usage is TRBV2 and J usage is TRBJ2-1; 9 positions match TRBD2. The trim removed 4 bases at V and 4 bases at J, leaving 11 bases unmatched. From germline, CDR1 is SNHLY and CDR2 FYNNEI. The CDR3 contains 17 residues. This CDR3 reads CASSGFGTSNYYNEQFF. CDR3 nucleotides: TGTGCCAGCAGTGGTTTCGGGACTAGCAACTATTACAATGAGCAGTTCTTC. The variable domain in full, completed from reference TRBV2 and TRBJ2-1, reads EPEVTQTPSHQVTQMGQEVILRCVPISNHLYFYWYRQILGQKVEFLVSFYNNEISEKSEIFDDQFSVERPDGSNFTLKIRSTKLEDSAMYFCASSGFGTSNYYNEQFFGPGTRLTVL.

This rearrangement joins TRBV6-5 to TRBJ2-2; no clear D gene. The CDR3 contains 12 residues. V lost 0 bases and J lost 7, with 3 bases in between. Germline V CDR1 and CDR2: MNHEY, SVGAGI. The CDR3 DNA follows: TGTGCCAGCAGTTACTCTCGCGGGGAGCTGTTTTTT. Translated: CASSYSRGELFF.

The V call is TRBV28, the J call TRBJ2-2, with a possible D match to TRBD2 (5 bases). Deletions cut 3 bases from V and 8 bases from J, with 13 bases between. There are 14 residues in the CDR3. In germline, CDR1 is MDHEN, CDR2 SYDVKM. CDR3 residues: CASSFGLASGELFF. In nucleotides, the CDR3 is TGTGCCAGCAGTTTCGGGCTAGCAAGTGGGGAGCTGTTTTTT. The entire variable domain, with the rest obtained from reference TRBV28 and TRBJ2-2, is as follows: DVKVTQSSRYLVKRTGEKVFLECVQDMDHENMFWYRQDPGLGLRLIYFSYDVKMKEKGDIPEGYSVSREKKERFSLILESASTNQTSMYLCASSFGLASGELFFGEGSRLTVL.

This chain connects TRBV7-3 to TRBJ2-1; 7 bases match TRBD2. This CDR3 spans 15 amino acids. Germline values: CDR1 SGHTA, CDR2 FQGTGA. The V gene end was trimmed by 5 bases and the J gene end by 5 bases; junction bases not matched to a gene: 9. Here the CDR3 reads CASSAGLGANNEQFF. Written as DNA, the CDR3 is TGTGCCAGCAGCGCAGGACTAGGGGCTAACAATGAGCAGTTCTTC.

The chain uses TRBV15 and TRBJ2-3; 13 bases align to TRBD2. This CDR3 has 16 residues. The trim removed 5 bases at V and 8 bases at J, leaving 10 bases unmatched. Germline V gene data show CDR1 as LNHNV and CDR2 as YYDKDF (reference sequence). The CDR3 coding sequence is TGTGCCACCAGCGAGGGACTAGCGGGGCCAAGGGGTACGCAGTATTTT. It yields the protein CATSEGLAGPRGTQYF.

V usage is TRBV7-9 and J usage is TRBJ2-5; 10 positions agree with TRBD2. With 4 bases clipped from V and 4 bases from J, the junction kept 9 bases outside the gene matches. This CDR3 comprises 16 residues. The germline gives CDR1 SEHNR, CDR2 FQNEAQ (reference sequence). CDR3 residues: CASSYGLAEEAETQYF. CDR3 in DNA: TGTGCCAGCAGCTACGGACTAGCGGAAGAGGCAGAGACCCAGTACTTC.

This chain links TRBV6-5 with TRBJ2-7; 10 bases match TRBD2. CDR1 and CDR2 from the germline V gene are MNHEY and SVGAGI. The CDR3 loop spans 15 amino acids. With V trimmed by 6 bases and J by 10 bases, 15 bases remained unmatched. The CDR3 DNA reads TGTGCCAGCAGCCTGGACACCGGGACTAGCGTGAGACAGTACTTC. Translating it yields CASSLDTGTSVRQYF.

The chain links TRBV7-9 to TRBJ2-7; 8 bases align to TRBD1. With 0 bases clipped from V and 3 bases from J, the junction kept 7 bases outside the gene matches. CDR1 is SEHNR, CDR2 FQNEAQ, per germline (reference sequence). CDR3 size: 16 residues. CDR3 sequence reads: CASSLAFQGASYEQYF. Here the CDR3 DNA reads TGTGCCAGCAGCTTAGCGTTTCAGGGGGCGAGCTACGAGCAGTACTTC.

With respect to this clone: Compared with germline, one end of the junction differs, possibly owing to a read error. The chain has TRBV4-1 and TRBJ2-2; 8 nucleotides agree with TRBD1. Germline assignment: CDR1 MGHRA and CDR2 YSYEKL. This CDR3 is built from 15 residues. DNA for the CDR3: TGCGCCAGCAGCCAGGACAGGGCGGCCACCGGGGAGCTGCTTTTT. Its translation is CASSQDRAATGELLF.

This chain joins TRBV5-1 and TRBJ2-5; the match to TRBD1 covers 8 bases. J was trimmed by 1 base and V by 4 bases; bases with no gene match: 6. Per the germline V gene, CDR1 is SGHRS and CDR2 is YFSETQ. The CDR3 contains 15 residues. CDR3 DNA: TGCGCCAGCAGCCTTCGGACAGGGCCCCAAGAGACCCAGTACTTC. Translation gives CASSLRTGPQETQYF. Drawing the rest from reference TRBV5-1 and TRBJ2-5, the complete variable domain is KAGVTQTPRYLIKTRGQQVTLSCSPISGHRSVSWYQQTPGQGLQFLFEYFSETQRNKGNFPGRFSGRQFSNSRSEMNVSTLELGDSALYLCASSLRTGPQETQYFGPGTRLLVL.

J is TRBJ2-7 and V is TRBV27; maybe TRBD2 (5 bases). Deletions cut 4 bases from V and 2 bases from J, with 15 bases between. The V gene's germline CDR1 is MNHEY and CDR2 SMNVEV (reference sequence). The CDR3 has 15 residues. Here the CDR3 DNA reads TGTGCCAGCAGTTCCGGACTCCCCACTCCCTACGAGCAGTACTTC. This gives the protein CASSSGLPTPYEQYF.

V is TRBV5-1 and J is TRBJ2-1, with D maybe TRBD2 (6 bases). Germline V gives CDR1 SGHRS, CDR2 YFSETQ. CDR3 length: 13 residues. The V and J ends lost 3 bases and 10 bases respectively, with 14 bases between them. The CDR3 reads CASSSGGELEQFF. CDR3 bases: TGCGCCAGCAGCTCTGGAGGGGAGTTAGAGCAGTTCTTC.

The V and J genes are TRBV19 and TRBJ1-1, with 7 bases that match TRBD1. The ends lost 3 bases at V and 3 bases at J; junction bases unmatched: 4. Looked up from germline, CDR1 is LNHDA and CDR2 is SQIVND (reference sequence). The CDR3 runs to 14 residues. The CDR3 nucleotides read TGTGCCAGTAGTATTGGGGGACAGCACACTGAAGCTTTCTTT. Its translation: CASSIGGQHTEAFF.

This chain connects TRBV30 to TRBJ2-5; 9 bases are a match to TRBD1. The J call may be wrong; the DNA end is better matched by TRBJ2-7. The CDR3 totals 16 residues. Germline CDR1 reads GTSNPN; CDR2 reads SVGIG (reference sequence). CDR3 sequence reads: CAWSALKTGGFYEQYF. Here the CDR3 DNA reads TGTGCCTGGAGCGCATTGAAGACAGGGGGGTTCTACGAGCAGTACTTC.

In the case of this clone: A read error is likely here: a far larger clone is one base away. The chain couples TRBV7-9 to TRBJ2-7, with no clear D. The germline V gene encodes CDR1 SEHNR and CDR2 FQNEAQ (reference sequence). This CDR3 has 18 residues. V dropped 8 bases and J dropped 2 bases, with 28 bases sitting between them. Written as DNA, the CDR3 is TGTGCCAGCGGCCGCCGTCGGGTTTTGTTCGTGCCCCCCTACGAGCAGTACTTC. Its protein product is CASGRRRVLFVPPYEQYF.